This TCR beta chain comes out of a study of T cell responses to AZD1222 COVID-19 vaccine. The overall study: Pooled in the analysis were second doses at about 4 or about 12 weeks.

Whole-study results and caveats: All repertoire sampling was performed exclusively after the peak T cell response. Reportedly, nearly half of unique spike TCRs recognized epitopes outside B.1.351/B.1.1.7 mutations. The breadth and depth of Spike-specific TCRs increased once two AZD1222 doses had been given.

About this clone itself: The antigen remains undetermined.

The CDR3 sequence is 15 residues long. Unmatched junction bases numbered 7, after V lost 3 bases and J lost 8 bases. Germline CDR1 reads MGHRA; CDR2 reads YSYEKL. Assay used: immunoSEQ multiplex PCR; TCRdb lists only in-frame clones, some missing. Of 200,000 or so clones in the sample, about 92% were seen once. The sequence was collected from an adult in good health. The sample here was peripheral blood, taken on day 0 of AZD1222 vaccination. The V and J genes are TRBV4-1 and TRBJ2-1; the match to TRBD1 covers 10 bases. CDR3 loop: CASSQISTGGYEQFF. CDR3 nucleotide sequence: TGCGCCAGCAGCCAGATTTCGACAGGGGGCTATGAGCAGTTCTTC.